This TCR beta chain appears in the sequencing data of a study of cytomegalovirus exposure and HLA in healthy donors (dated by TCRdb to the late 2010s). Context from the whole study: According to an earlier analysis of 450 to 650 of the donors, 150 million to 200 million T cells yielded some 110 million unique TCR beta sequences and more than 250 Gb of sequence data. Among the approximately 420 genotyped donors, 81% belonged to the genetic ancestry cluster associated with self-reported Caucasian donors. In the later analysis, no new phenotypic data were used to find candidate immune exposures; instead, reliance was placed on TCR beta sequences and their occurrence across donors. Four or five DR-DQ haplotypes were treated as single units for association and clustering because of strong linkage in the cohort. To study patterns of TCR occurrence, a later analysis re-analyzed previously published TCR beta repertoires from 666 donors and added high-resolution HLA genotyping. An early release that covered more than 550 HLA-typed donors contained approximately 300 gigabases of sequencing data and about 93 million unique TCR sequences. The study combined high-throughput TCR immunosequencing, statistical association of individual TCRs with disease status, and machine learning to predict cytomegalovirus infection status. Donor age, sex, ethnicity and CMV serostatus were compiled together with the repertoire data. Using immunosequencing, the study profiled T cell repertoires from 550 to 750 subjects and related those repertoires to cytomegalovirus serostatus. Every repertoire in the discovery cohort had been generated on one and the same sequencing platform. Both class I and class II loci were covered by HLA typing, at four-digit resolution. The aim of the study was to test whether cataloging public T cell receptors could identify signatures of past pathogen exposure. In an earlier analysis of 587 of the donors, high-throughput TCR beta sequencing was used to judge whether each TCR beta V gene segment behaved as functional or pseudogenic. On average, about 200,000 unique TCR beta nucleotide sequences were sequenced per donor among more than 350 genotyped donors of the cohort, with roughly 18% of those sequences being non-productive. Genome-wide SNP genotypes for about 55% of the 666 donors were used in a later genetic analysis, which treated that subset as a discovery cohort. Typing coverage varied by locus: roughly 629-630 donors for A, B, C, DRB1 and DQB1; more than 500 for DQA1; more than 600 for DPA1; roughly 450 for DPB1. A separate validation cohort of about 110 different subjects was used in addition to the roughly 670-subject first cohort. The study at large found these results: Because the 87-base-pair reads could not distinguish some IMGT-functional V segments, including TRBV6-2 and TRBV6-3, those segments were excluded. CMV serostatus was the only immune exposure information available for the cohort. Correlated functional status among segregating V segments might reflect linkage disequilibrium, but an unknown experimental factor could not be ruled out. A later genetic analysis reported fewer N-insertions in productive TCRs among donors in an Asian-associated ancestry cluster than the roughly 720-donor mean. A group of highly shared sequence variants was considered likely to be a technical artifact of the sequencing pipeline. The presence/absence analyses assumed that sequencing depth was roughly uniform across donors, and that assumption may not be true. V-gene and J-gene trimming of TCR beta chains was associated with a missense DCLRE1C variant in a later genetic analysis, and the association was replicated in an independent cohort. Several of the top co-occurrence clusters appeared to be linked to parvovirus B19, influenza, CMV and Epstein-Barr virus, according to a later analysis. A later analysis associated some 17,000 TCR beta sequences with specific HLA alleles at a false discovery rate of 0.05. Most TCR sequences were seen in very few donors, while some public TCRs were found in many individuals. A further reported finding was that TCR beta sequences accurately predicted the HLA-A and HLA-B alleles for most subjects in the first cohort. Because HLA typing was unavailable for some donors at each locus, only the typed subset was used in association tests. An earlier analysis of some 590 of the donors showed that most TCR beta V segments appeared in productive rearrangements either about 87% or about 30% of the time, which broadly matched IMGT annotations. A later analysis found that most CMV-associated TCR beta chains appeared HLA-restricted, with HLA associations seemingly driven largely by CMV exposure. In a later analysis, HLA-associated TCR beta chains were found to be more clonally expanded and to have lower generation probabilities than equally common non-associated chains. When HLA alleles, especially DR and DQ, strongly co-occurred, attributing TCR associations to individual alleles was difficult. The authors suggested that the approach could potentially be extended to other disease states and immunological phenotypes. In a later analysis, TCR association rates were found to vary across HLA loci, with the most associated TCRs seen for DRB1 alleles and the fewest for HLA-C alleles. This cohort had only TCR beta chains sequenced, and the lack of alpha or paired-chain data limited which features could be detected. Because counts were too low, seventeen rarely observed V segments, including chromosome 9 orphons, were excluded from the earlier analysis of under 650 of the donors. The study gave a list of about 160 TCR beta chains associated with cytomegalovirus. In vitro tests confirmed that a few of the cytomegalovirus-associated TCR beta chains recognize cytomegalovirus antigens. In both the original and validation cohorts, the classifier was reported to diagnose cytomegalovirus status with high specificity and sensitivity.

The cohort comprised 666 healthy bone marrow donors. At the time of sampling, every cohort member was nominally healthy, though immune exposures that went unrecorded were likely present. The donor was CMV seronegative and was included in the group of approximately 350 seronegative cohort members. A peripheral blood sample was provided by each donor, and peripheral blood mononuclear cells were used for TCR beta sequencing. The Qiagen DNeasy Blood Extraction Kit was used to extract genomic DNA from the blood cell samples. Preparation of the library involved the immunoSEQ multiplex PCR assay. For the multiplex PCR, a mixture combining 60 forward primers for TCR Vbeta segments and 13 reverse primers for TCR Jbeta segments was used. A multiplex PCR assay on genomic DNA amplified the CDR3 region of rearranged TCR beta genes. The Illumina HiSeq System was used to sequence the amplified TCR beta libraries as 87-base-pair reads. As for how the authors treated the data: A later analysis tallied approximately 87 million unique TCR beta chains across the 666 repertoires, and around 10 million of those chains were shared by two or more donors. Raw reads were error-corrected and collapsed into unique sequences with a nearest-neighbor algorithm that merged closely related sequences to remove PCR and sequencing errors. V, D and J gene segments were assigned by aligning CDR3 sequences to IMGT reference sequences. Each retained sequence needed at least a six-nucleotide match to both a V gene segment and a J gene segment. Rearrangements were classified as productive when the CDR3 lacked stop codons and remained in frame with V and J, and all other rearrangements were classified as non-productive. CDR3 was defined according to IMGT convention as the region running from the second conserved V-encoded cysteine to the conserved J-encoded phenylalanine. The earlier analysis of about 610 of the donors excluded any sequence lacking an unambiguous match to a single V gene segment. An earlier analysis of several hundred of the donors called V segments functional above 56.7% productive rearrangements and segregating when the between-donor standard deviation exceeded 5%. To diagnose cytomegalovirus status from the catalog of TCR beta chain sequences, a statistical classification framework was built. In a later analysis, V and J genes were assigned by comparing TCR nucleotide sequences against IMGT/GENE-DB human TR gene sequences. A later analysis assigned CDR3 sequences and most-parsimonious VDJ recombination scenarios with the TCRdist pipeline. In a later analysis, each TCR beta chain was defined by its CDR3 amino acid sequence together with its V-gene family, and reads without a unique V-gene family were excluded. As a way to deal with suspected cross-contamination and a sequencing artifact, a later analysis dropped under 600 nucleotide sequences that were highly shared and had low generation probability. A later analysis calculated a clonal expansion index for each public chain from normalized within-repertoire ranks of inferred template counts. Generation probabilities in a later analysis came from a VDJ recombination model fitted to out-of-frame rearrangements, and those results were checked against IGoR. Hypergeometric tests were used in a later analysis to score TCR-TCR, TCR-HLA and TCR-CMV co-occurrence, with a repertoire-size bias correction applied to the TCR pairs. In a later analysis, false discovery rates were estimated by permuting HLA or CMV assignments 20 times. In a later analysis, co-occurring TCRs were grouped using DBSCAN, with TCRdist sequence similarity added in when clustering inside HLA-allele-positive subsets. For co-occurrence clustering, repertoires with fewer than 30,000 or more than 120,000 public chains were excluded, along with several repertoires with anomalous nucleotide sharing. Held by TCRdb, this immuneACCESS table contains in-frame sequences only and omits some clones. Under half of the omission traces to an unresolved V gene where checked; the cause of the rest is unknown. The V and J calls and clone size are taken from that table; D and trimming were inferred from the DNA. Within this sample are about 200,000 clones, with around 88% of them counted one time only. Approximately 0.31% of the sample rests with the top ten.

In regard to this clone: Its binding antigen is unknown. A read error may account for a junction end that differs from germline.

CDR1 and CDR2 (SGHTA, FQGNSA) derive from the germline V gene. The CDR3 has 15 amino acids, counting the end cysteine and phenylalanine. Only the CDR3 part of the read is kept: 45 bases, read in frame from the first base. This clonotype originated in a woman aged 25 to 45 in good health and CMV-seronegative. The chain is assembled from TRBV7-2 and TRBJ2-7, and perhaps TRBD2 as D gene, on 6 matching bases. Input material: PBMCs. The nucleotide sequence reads TGTGCCAGCTCTCCAGAGAGACTAGGCTCCTCCGAGCAGTACTTC. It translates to CASSPERLGSSEQYF.